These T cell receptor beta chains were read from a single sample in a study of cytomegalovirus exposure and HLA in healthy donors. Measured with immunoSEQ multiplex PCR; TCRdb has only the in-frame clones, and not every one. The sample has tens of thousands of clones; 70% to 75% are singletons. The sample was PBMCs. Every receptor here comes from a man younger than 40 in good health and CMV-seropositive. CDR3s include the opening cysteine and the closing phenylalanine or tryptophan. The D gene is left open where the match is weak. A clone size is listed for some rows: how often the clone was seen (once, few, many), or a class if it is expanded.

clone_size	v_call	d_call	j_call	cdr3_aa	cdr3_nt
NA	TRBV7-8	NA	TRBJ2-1	CASSPAGSSRFYNEQFF	TGTGCCAGCAGCCCGGCAGGCTCGTCTCGGTTTTACAATGAGCAGTTCTTC
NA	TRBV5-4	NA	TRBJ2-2	CASSPQTGTGELFF	TGTGCCAGCAGCCCTCAAACAGGGACCGGGGAGCTGTTTTTT
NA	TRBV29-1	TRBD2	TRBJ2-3	CSVQPSGGRADTQYF	TGCAGCGTTCAACCTAGCGGGGGTCGAGCAGATACGCAGTATTTT
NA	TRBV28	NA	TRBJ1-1	CASSFLGHRTVNTEAFF	TGTGCCAGCAGTTTTTTAGGCCACCGGACAGTGAACACTGAAGCTTTCTTT
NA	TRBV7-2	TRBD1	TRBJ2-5	CASRPDRARGGTQYF	TGTGCCAGCAGGCCTGACAGGGCTAGAGGGGGGACCCAGTACTTC
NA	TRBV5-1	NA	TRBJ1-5	CASSLDNNQPQHF	TGCGCCAGCAGCTTGGACAACAATCAGCCCCAGCATTTT
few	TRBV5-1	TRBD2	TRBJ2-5	CASSSIAGEETQYF	TGCGCCAGCAGCTCCATAGCGGGGGAAGAGACCCAGTACTTC
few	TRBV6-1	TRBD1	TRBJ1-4	CASSTGGVGEKLFF	TGTGCCAGCAGTACAGGGGGCGTAGGAGAAAAACTGTTTTTT
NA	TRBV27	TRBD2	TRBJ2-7	CASSLFTGGNYEQYF	TGTGCCAGCAGTTTATTTACGGGGGGAAACTACGAGCAGTACTTC
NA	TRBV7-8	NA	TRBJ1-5	CASSLGARNQPQHF	TGTGCCAGCAGCTTAGGGGCCCGCAATCAGCCCCAGCATTTT
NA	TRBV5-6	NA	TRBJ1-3	CASSREVSGNTIYF	TGTGCCAGCAGCAGGGAGGTCTCTGGAAACACCATATATTTT
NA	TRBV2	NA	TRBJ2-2	CASSDGGWAGELFF	TGTGCCAGCAGTGATGGGGGCTGGGCCGGGGAGCTGTTTTTT
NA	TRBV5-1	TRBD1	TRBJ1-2	CASSSGAGTGLNGYTF	TGCGCCAGCAGCTCGGGGGCCGGGACAGGCTTGAATGGCTACACCTTC
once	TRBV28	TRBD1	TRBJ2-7	CASTHVDRELYEQYF	TGTGCCAGCACCCACGTCGACAGGGAGCTCTACGAGCAGTACTTC
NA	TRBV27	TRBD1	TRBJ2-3	CASSSSFWGQGGSTDTQYF	TGTGCCAGCAGTTCCTCCTTCTGGGGACAGGGGGGCTCCACAGATACGCAGTATTTT
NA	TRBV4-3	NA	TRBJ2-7	CASSQIRGGEQYF	TGCGCCAGCAGCCAGATCAGGGGAGGGGAGCAGTACTTC
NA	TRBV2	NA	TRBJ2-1	CASTLDAPSTEQFF	TGTGCCAGCACCCTAGACGCACCGTCCACTGAGCAGTTCTTC
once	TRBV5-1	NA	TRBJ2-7	CASSLGQGGYEQYF	TGCGCCAGCAGCTTGGGCCAGGGCGGCTACGAGCAGTACTTC
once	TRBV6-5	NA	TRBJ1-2	CASSPRRFYGYTF	TGTGCCAGCAGTCCCAGGCGATTTTATGGCTACACCTTC
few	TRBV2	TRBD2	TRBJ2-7	CASTLQARTAGGEQYF	TGTGCCAGCACCTTACAAGCTAGGACGGCGGGGGGCGAGCAGTACTTC
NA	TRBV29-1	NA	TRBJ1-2	CSVGGTFGYTF	TGCAGCGTGGGGGGGACATTCGGCTACACCTTC
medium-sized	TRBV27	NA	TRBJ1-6	CASKSRAGEYNSPLHF	TGTGCCAGCAAATCAAGGGCAGGGGAGTATAATTCACCCCTCCACTTT
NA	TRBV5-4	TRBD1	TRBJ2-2	CASSHDRDTGELFF	TGTGCCAGCAGCCATGACAGGGACACCGGGGAGCTGTTTTTT
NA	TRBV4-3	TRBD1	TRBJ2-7	CASSRGQGRYEQYF	TGCGCCAGCAGCCGGGGACAGGGCCGCTACGAGCAGTACTTC
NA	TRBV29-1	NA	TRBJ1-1	CSVGRQNEAFF	TGCAGCGTTGGGAGACAGAATGAAGCTTTCTTT
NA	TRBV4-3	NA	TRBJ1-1	CASSLKLRGGTEAFF	TGCGCCAGCAGCCTAAAGCTCAGGGGAGGGACTGAAGCTTTCTTT
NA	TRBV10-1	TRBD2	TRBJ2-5	CASSAYERGGEETQYF	TGCGCCAGCAGTGCCTACGAGCGGGGGGGCGAAGAGACCCAGTACTTC
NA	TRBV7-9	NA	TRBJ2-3	CASSMGRDTQYF	TGTGCCAGCAGCATGGGGCGGGATACGCAGTATTTT
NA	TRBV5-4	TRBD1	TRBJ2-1	CASSSDRTSYNEQFF	TGTGCCAGCAGCTCGGACAGGACCTCCTACAATGAGCAGTTCTTC
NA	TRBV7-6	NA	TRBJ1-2	CASSLSTSRGPSRYTF	TGTGCCAGCAGCTTAAGTACCTCTAGGGGCCCCTCGCGCTACACCTTC
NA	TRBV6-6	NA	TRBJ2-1	CASSYGGMHSEQFF	TGTGCCAGCAGTTACGGGGGCATGCACAGTGAGCAGTTCTTC
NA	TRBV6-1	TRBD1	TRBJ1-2	CASSEPRTGGYGYTF	TGTGCCAGCAGTGAACCCCGGACAGGGGGATATGGCTACACCTTC
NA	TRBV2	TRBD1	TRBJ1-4	CASRDRVLVNEKLFF	TGTGCCAGCAGGGACAGGGTCCTTGTTAATGAAAAACTGTTTTTT
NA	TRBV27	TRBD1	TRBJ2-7	CASSFNRGNEQYF	TGTGCCAGCAGTTTCAACAGGGGCAACGAGCAGTACTTC
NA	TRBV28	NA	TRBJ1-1	CASSSYRVATEAFF	TGTGCCAGCAGTTCTTACAGGGTGGCCACTGAAGCTTTCTTT
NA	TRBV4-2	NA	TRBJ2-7	CASSQGGTITYEQYF	TGTGCCAGCAGCCAAGGGGGGACAATAACCTACGAGCAGTACTTC
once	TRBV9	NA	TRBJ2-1	CASSVRGTYNEQFF	TGTGCCAGCAGCGTGCGGGGTACCTACAATGAGCAGTTCTTC
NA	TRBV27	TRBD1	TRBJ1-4	CASSDRGYDEKLFF	TGTGCCAGCAGTGACAGGGGTTACGATGAAAAACTGTTTTTT
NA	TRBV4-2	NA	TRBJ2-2	CASSPIGGNTGELFF	TGTGCCAGCAGCCCAATCGGGGGAAACACCGGGGAGCTGTTTTTT
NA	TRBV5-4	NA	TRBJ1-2	CASSHPPGTNYGYTF	TGTGCCAGCAGCCACCCCCCGGGAACTAACTATGGCTACACCTTC
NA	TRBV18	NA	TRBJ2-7	CASSPRGAAYEQYF	TGTGCCAGCTCACCACGTGGTGCAGCCTACGAGCAGTACTTC
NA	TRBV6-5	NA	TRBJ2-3	CASSYLKGGAPDTQYF	TGTGCCAGCAGTTACTTAAAGGGGGGGGCACCAGATACGCAGTATTTT
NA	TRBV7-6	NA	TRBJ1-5	CASSLGRIMRAQPQHF	TGTGCCAGCAGCTTAGGCAGGATTATGAGGGCCCAGCCCCAGCATTTT
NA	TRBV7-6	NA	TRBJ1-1	CASSPDPRGRAFF	TGTGCCAGCAGCCCAGACCCACGAGGGCGAGCTTTCTTT
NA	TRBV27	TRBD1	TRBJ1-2	CASSLGFEGAGGYTF	TGTGCCAGCAGTTTGGGGTTCGAGGGGGCGGGTGGCTACACCTTC
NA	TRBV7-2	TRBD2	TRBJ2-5	CASSGASGGGETQYF	TGTGCCAGCAGCGGGGCTAGCGGGGGTGGGGAGACCCAGTACTTC
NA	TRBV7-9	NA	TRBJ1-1	CASSLIQGSAFF	TGTGCCAGCAGCTTAATTCAGGGGAGTGCTTTCTTT
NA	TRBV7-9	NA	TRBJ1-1	CASSPRGEAFF	TGTGCCAGCAGCCCCCGGGGGGAAGCTTTCTTT
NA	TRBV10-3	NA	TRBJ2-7	CAISDYADNYEQYF	TGTGCCATCAGTGATTACGCAGATAACTACGAGCAGTACTTC
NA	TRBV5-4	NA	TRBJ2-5	CASSPPGLNIPTREQYF	TGTGCCAGCAGCCCCCCGGGACTCAATATTCCCACGAGAGAGCAGTACTTC
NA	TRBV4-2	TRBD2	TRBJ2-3	CASSQDLAGGRDTQYF	TGTGCCAGCAGCCAAGATCTAGCGGGGGGTAGGGATACGCAGTATTTT
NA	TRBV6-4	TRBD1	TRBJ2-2	CASSQGASAGELFF	TGTGCCAGCAGTCAGGGGGCTTCCGCCGGGGAGCTGTTTTTT
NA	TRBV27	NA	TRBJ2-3	CASSSADTQYF	TGTGCCAGCAGTTCGGCAGATACGCAGTATTTT
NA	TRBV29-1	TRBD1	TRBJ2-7	CSVGQGAYEQYF	TGCAGCGTCGGACAGGGGGCCTACGAGCAGTACTTC
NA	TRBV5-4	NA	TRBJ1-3	CASSFGDTIYF	TGTGCCAGCAGCTTCGGGGACACCATATATTTT
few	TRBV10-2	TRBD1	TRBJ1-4	CASMTGPGDEKLFF	TGCGCCAGTATGACAGGGCCAGGGGATGAAAAACTGTTTTTT
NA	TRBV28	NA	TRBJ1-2	CASSLPGNYGYTF	TGTGCCAGCAGTTTACCAGGGAACTATGGCTACACCTTC
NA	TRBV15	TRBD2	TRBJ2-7	CATSRGGGLNYEQYF	TGTGCCACCAGCAGAGGGGGGGGACTAAACTACGAGCAGTACTTC
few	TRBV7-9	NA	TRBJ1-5	CASSFGYPSSNQPQHF	TGTGCCAGCAGCTTCGGGTATCCTAGTAGCAATCAGCCCCAGCATTTT